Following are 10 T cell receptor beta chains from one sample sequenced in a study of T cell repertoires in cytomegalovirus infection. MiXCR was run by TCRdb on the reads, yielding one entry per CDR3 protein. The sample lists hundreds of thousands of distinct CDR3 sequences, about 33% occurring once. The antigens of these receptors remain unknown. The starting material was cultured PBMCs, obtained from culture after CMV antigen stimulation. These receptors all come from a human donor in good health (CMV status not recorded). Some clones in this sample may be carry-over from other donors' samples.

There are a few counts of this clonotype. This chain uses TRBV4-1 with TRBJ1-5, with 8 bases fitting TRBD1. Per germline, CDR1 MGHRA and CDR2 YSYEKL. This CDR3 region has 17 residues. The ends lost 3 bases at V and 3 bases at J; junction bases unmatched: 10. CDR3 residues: CASSQGPGQEINQPQHF. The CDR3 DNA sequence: TGCGCCAGCAGCCAGGGCCCGGGACAGGAGATCAATCAGCCCCAGCATTTT.

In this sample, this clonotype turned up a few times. CDR3 loop: CASKVRDEQYF. CDR3 bases: TGTGCCAGCAAGGTTCGCGACGAGCAGTACTTC. The chain combines TRBV28 with TRBJ2-7; D is uncertain. The CDR3 is made up of 11 amino acids. CDR1 is MDHEN and CDR2 is SYDVKM in the germline V gene. The ends were cut back, 7 bases at V and 5 bases at J, with 9 bases in the middle.

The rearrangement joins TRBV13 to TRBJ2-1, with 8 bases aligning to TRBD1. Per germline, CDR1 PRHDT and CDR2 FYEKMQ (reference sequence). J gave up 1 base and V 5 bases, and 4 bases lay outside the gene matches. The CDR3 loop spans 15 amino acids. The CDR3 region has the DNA TGTGCCAGCAGCCGCAACAGGGGGTCCTACAATGAGCAGTTCTTC. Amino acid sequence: CASSRNRGSYNEQFF.

CDR3: CASTSGQGGYEQYF. Written as DNA, the CDR3 is TGTGCCAGTACCTCCGGACAGGGAGGATACGAGCAGTACTTC. The rearrangement joins TRBV19 to TRBJ2-7; 8 nucleotides match TRBD1. Germline V gene data show CDR1 as LNHDA and CDR2 as SQIVND (reference sequence). V gave up 7 bases and J gave up 4 bases; unmatched junction bases: 9. This CDR3 has 14 residues.

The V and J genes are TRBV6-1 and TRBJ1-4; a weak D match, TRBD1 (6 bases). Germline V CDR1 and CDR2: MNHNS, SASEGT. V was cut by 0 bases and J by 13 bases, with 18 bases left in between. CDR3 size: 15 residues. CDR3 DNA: TGTGCCAGCAGTGAAGCGACAGGATGGCGCGGTGGACTGTTTTTT. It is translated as CASSEATGWRGGLFF.

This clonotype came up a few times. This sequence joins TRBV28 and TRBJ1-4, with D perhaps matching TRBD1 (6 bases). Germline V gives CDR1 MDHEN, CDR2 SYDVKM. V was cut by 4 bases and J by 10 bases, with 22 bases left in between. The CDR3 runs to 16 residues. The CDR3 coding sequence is TGTGCCAGCAGTTCAGCCGTACAGGGTACCTTGGTAAAACTGTTTTTT. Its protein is CASSSAVQGTLVKLFF.

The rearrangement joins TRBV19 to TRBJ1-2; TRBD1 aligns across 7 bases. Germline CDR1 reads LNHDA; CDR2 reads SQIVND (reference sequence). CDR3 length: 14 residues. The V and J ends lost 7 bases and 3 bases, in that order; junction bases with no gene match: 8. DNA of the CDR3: TGTGCCAGTATTCTCGGCAGGGGGGACTATGGCTACACCTTC. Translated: CASILGRGDYGYTF. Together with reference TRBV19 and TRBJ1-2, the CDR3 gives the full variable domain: DGGITQSPKYLFRKEGQNVTLSCEQNLNHDAMYWYRQDPGQGLRLIYYSQIVNDFQKGDIAEGYSVSREKKESFPLTVTSAQKNPTAFYLCASILGRGDYGYTFGSGTRLTVV.

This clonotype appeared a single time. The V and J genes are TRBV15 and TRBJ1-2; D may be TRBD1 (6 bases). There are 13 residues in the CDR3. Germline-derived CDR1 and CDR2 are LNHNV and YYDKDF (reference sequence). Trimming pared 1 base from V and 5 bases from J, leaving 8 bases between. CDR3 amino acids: CATSRGQEYGYTF. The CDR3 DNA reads TGTGCCACCAGCAGAGGACAGGAATATGGCTACACCTTC.

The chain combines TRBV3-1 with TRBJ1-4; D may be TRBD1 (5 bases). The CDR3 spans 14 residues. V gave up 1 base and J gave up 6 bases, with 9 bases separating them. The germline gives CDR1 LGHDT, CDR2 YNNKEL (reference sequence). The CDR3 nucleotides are TGTGCCAGCAGCCAAGCGGGACGGGATGAAAAACTGTTTTTT. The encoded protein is CASSQAGRDEKLFF.

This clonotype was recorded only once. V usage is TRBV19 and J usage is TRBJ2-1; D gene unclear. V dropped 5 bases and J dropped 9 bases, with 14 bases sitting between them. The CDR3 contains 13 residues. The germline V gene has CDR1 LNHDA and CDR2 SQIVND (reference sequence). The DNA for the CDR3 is TGTGCCAGTAGTTCCGCCCCTTTGGTTGAGCAGTTCTTC. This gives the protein CASSSAPLVEQFF.